This is a list of T cell receptor beta chains from one sample in a study of blood T cell repertoires in COVID-19. The protocol was immunoSEQ multiplex PCR, while the TCRdb copy is restricted to in-frame clones and leaves out a portion. The sample has 250,000 to 300,000 clones; less than 90% are singletons. The sequencing input was peripheral blood. All receptors come from a woman aged 30 to 39 with COVID-19, enrolled during active disease. Each CDR3 is given with its conserved first and last residue. A D gene is named only where the DNA matches it firmly. A clone size is listed for some rows: how often the clone was seen (once, few, many), or a class if it is expanded.

D gene,J gene,clone size,V gene,CDR3 DNA,CDR3 protein
.,TRBJ1-2,few,TRBV28,TGTGCCAGCAGCTACCTCTTAGGGCGGGGGATCGGCTACACCTTC,CASSYLLGRGIGYTF
TRBD1,TRBJ2-7,.,TRBV5-4,TGTGCCAGCAGCAGCCGGGACAGGGATGGTGAGCAGTACTTC,CASSSRDRDGEQYF
.,TRBJ1-1,.,TRBV5-6,TGTGCCAGCAGCTTGTTCCCAGCGGGTTTTTTGAACACTGAAGCTTTCTTT,CASSLFPAGFLNTEAFF
.,TRBJ2-2,.,TRBV21-1,TGTGCCAGCAGCAAAGGAGCTTTTCTGGGGACTAGACCCGGCACCGGGGAGCTGTTTTTT,CASSKGAFLGTRPGTGELFF
.,TRBJ1-4,.,TRBV5-1,TGCGCCAGCAGCTTGGAGAGAAATGAAAAACTGTTTTTT,CASSLERNEKLFF
TRBD1,TRBJ1-4,many,TRBV15,TGTGCCACCAGCAGTTTCGGGACAGGGCTTCGAGAAAAACTGTTTTTT,CATSSFGTGLREKLFF
.,TRBJ1-1,.,TRBV6-1,TGTGCCAGCAGTGAACAAGCGAACACTGAAGCTTTCTTT,CASSEQANTEAFF
.,TRBJ2-3,.,TRBV2,TGTGCCAGCAGGGGGGCAGGGCTACTCACAGATACGCAGTATTTT,CASRGAGLLTDTQYF
TRBD1,TRBJ2-5,.,TRBV10-3,TGTGCCATCAGCGCCGGGACAGGGACGTGGAGGGAGACCCAGTACTTC,CAISAGTGTWRETQYF
.,TRBJ2-1,.,TRBV3-1/TRBV3-2,TGTGCCAGCAGCCAAGTTGTGCCAACTGCCTACAATGAGCAGTTCTTC,CASSQVVPTAYNEQFF
.,TRBJ2-1,.,TRBV5-1,TGCGCCAGCAGCTTGGAGAGCGGCAGAAACTACAATGAGCAGTTCTTC,CASSLESGRNYNEQFF
TRBD2,TRBJ2-5,.,TRBV3-1/TRBV3-2,TGTGCCAGCAGCCCCGGGACTAGCGGGGAACAAGAGACCCAGTACTTC,CASSPGTSGEQETQYF
.,TRBJ1-6,.,TRBV11-2,TGTGCCAGCAGCTTACAGGGGATGGGTTCACCCCTCCACTTT,CASSLQGMGSPLHF
.,TRBJ2-4,once,TRBV19,TGTGCCAGTAGCCGATACGGGAACATTCAGTACTTC,CASSRYGNIQYF
TRBD2,TRBJ2-7,.,TRBV18,TGTGCCAGCTCAAGGCGGGGGGCGTCCTACGAGCAGTACTTC,CASSRRGASYEQYF
TRBD1,TRBJ2-2,.,TRBV5-6,TGTGCCAGCAGCCCACTAGGGACAGGGTCCACCGGGGAGCTGTTTTTT,CASSPLGTGSTGELFF
.,TRBJ1-1,.,TRBV10-1,TGCGCCAGCAGTGATTTGGGGCTAAACACTGAAGCTTTCTTT,CASSDLGLNTEAFF
.,TRBJ2-1,.,TRBV21-1,TGTGCCAGCAGCAAAACAAAAATGACTAGCGGGGGACCATACAATGAGCAGTTCTTC,CASSKTKMTSGGPYNEQFF
.,TRBJ2-3,few,TRBV7-9,TGTGCCACCCGGGGGGCCACAGATACGCAGTATTTT,CATRGATDTQYF
.,TRBJ1-2,.,TRBV5-6,TGTGCCAGCAGCCATTCCCCGACCGACTTCTATGGCTACACCTTC,CASSHSPTDFYGYTF
TRBD2,TRBJ2-3,once,TRBV6-5,TGTGCCAGCAGTCCCCGGGGGGGGCTATTGGATACGCAGTATTTT,CASSPRGGLLDTQYF
TRBD1,TRBJ1-6,.,TRBV10-2,TGCGCCATTCGGACAGGCAGCTCCTATAATTCACCCCTCCACTTT,CAIRTGSSYNSPLHF
TRBD2,TRBJ2-7,few,TRBV5-1,TGCGCCAGCAGCTTGGCGGCGGGGGTTCCCTACGAGCAGTACTTC,CASSLAAGVPYEQYF
.,TRBJ2-3,.,TRBV27,TGTGCCAGCAGTTCTCTGGATACGCAGTATTTT,CASSSLDTQYF
TRBD1,TRBJ1-2,.,TRBV18,TGTGCCAGCTCACCATACGTGGCGGCAGGGGGCGGAGGCGACTATGGCTACACCTTC,CASSPYVAAGGGGDYGYTF
TRBD1,TRBJ1-4,.,TRBV5-4,TGTGCCAGCAGCTTGGCCGGGACAGGGGAAAAACTGTTTTTT,CASSLAGTGEKLFF
TRBD1,TRBJ1-3,.,TRBV27,TGTGCCAGCAGTTCGGGACAGGGTCGAAACACCATATATTTT,CASSSGQGRNTIYF
.,TRBJ2-1,.,TRBV10-3,TGTGCCACCGATAACATGGAGGGCAATGAGCAGTTCTTC,CATDNMEGNEQFF
TRBD1,TRBJ2-2,.,TRBV28,TGTGCCAGCAGTTTGCTGGGACAGGGTTTTCCCGGGGAGCTGTTTTTT,CASSLLGQGFPGELFF
TRBD2,TRBJ2-1,.,TRBV28,TGTGCCAGCAGTTTAATTGTAGCGGGGGTGTACAATGAGCAGTTCTTC,CASSLIVAGVYNEQFF
.,TRBJ2-1,.,TRBV19,TGTGCCGTCCGGGACAAACTATACAATGAGCAGTTCTTC,CAVRDKLYNEQFF
.,TRBJ1-1,.,TRBV18,TGTGCCAGCTCACCACTAGACAGAGCCCATGAAGCTTTCTTT,CASSPLDRAHEAFF
.,TRBJ2-1,.,TRBV2,TGTGCCAGCAGTATCAACTCCTACAATGAGCAGTTCTTC,CASSINSYNEQFF
.,TRBJ2-5,.,TRBV29-1,TGCAGCGTTCCCGTTTCCGGTGGAGAGACCCAGTACTTC,CSVPVSGGETQYF
TRBD1,TRBJ1-5,.,TRBV7-2,TGTGCCAGCAGCTTAGAACAGGGGGTCAATCAGCCCCAGCATTTT,CASSLEQGVNQPQHF
.,TRBJ2-3,.,TRBV2,TGTGCCACGGGACTTTTAGATACGCAGTATTTT,CATGLLDTQYF
TRBD2,TRBJ2-1,.,TRBV3-1/TRBV3-2,TGTGCCAGCAGCCACCGAACTAGCGGGGGCCGGGGGAATGAGCAGTTCTTC,CASSHRTSGGRGNEQFF
TRBD1,TRBJ2-7,.,TRBV27,TGTGCCAGCAGCCTTACGATGAGGGGGCGCGGGCTCGAGCAGTACTTC,CASSLTMRGRGLEQYF
.,TRBJ2-5,.,TRBV25-1,TGTGCCAGCAGTGGGGACTTCACCCGGGAGACCCAGTACTTC,CASSGDFTRETQYF